This entry features one T cell receptor beta chain sequence. This specimen belongs to a study of long-term antiretroviral therapy in people with HIV. The V end lost 5 bases, the J end lost 7 bases, and 10 bases lay between the germline ends. The CDR3 is 12 residues long. CDR1 is SGHRS and CDR2 is YFSETQ in the germline V gene. Samples were assayed with immunoSEQ v3.0 at survey level. Generated by immunoSEQ multiplex PCR, the TCRdb table keeps only in-frame clones and is missing some. The sample shows more than 20,000 clones, approximately 90% of them seen only once. The material sequenced was unsorted PBMCs, taken 1.8 years before starting antiretroviral therapy. This TCR was recovered from a woman aged 25 to 39 with HIV. V is TRBV5-1 and J is TRBJ2-1; the D gene is possibly TRBD2 (5 bases). In nucleotides, the CDR3 is TGCGCCAGCAGGGACTCCCCGAATGAGCAGTTCTTC. It specifies CASRDSPNEQFF.